This T cell receptor beta chain appears in the sequencing data of a study of human T cells and chemical hapten exposure. Study-wide context: Alopecia areata, totalis or universalis affected patients who were mostly female. Per-sample TCR yield variability stemmed mainly from small pooled library volume differences. Points from the study as a whole: Among TCRs, those above 1 in 1000 frequency were unaffected by DPC sensitization.

This clonotype was found many times. As yet, its antigen is unknown. As for time point: patch test 2, 6 weeks after DPC sensitization. Treatment denoted: therapeutic diphenylcyclopropenone sensitization with weekly scalp DPC. TCRdb processed the RACE reads anew with MiXCR; each CDR3 protein has one entry. The sample lists 80,000 to 100,000 distinct CDR3 sequences, about 10% seen once, with about 5% in the top ten. There are 16 residues in the CDR3. V dropped 3 bases and J dropped 0 bases, with 13 bases sitting between them. CDR1 MDHEN and CDR2 SYDVKM come from the germline V gene. This rearrangement joins TRBV28 to TRBJ2-3; unclear D gene. The sequencing here drew on whole blood, taken in connection with sensitization to the hapten diphenylcyclopropenone (DPC). The sequence derives from a woman aged 50 to 60 with alopecia areata. Some clones in this sample may be carry-over from other donors' samples. CDR3 coding DNA: TGTGCCAGCAGTTTTCCCCCAGGCCATAGCACAGATACGCAGTATTTT. Translating it yields CASSFPPGHSTDTQYF.